This TCR beta chain was sequenced in a study of brain T cells in children with intractable seizures. General study points: Patients' HCMV serostatus was unknown; virus specificity rests on CDR3 similarity alone.

Only cases whose brain tissue showed the highest T cell transcript signatures were sequenced. Germline CDR1 reads SNHLY; CDR2 reads FYNNEI. V trimming: 4 bases; J trimming: 0 bases; junction bases outside the gene matches: 6. CDR3 length: 18 residues. Libraries were prepared by immunoSEQ multiplex PCR; TCRdb keeps only in-frame clonotypes and omits some of them. The sample shows around 38,000 clones, around 90% of them seen only once. For this clone: Its antigen is as yet unknown.

The gene calls are TRBV2 and TRBJ2-3, with 14 nucleotides matching TRBD2. This specimen was peripheral blood, taken at surgery. The source is a girl under 10 years old with tuberous sclerosis and intractable seizures. CDR3 sequence (DNA): TGTGCCAGCAGTGTGAGGACTAGCGGGGGGTCTAGCACAGATACGCAGTATTTT. It is translated as CASSVRTSGGSSTDTQYF.